Following are 2 T cell receptor beta chains from one sample sequenced in a study of blood T cell repertoires in COVID-19. Clones were sequenced by immunoSEQ multiplex PCR, and TCRdb holds only the in-frame ones, with some missing. The data contain 200,000 to 250,000 clones, 70% to 85% of them singletons. Sequencing was done on a sample of PBMCs or T cells enriched from blood (not recorded which). The source of these receptors is a woman aged 55-70 years who had recovered from COVID-19.

The chain carries TRBV20-1 and TRBJ2-7; D unresolved. The CDR3 totals 11 residues. CDR1 is DFQATT, CDR2 SNEGSKA, per germline (reference sequence). V shed 5 bases and J shed 5 bases, with 10 bases lying between them. The CDR3, as DNA: TGCAGTGCTGGAAGAGACAACGAGCAGTACTTC. It encodes CSAGRDNEQYF.

The DNA for the CDR3 is TGTGCCAGCAGTTACTTTCAGGGGGCGCCTGGAAACACCATATATTTT. Its protein product is CASSYFQGAPGNTIYF. J is TRBJ1-3 and V is TRBV6-5; 8 nucleotides line up with TRBD1. From germline, CDR1 is MNHEY and CDR2 SVGAGI. The ends lost 1 base at V and 2 bases at J; junction bases unmatched: 4. The CDR3 contains 16 residues.